This entry lists 30 T cell receptor beta chains sequenced from one sample in a study of T cells after yellow fever vaccination (dated by TCRdb to about 2019). The library was made by 5' RACE. TCRdb lists the instrument as Illumina NovaSeq 6000. TCRdb ran its own pipeline on the public reads, namely fastp trimming at Q25 and MiXCR clone calling, and kept in-frame beta chains. When rows share a CDR3 protein, they turn into one entry using the most common DNA and genes. In all, the sample holds about 300,000 distinct CDR3 sequences, and approximately 8% of those were seen once. The ten largest clones take up around 3.1% of the sample. What the treatment or condition label conveys for this sample: live attenuated yellow fever vaccine strain. Sample: CD4+ T cells sorted from PBMCs, taken 5 days after the yellow fever booster vaccination. The receptors were gathered from a young man who received the YFV17D yellow fever vaccine.

The V and J genes are TRBV6-5 and TRBJ2-5; the D gene is possibly TRBD1 (6 bases). The germline CDR1 and CDR2 sequences are MNHEY and SVGAGI. Trimming left V 8 bases short and J 1 base short, with 11 bases between. This CDR3 contains 13 residues. CDR3 protein: CASVQGPQETQYF. DNA of the CDR3: TGTGCCAGCGTCCAGGGGCCCCAAGAGACCCAGTACTTC.

At least ten counts were recorded for this clonotype. The CDR3 protein is CASLDRDGGYGYTF. DNA of the CDR3: TGTGCCAGCCTCGACAGGGACGGTGGCTATGGCTACACCTTC. The chain joins TRBV28 to TRBJ1-2; 7 bases match TRBD1. CDR1 and CDR2 from the germline V gene are MDHEN and SYDVKM. The length of the CDR3 is 14 residues. Losses at the gene ends were 8 bases for V and 4 bases for J; bases not matched to a gene: 10.

This clonotype was counted at least ten times. The rearrangement uses TRBV4-3 and TRBJ2-2, with D unclear. Germline V gene lookup returns CDR1 LGHNA and CDR2 YSLEER. This CDR3 has 13 residues. V lost 1 base, J lost 8 bases, and 8 bases lay in between. In nucleotides, the CDR3 is TGCGCCAGCAGCCAAGTACGAACAGGGGAGCTGTTTTTT. It yields the protein CASSQVRTGELFF.

V and J are TRBV12-2 and TRBJ2-5. TRBV12-2 has pseudogene status. This CDR3 is built from 14 residues. CDR3 loop: CASRLGSSQETQYF. The CDR3 DNA reads TGTGCAAGTCGCTTAGGGTCCTCCCAAGAGACCCAGTACTTC.

This chain links TRBV7-2 with TRBJ2-1; no definite D call. The CDR3 consists of 12 residues. Germline assignment: CDR1 SGHTA and CDR2 FQGNSA. V was shortened by 1 base and J by 10 bases, with 8 bases between the two germline ends. This CDR3 reads CASSLDWKEQFF. DNA of the CDR3: TGTGCCAGCAGCTTAGACTGGAAAGAGCAGTTCTTC.

This clonotype was seen more than once but under ten times. The chain carries TRBV4-2 and TRBJ1-1; D not resolved. CDR1 is LGHNA, CDR2 YNFKEQ, per germline. The CDR3 runs to 15 residues. V dropped 4 bases and J dropped 1 base, with 13 bases sitting between them. This CDR3 is CASSPLPPRNTEAFF. The CDR3 DNA reads as TGTGCCAGCAGCCCACTCCCGCCTCGGAACACTGAAGCTTTCTTT.

This clonotype has a handful of counts. This chain connects TRBV5-5 to TRBJ2-2; TRBD1 might be the D (5 bases). Looked up from germline, CDR1 is SGHKS and CDR2 is YYEKEE (reference sequence). The length of the CDR3 is 15 residues. V lost 0 bases to trimming and J lost 7 bases, with 13 bases between them. The CDR3 DNA reads TGTGCCAGCAGCTTGGCGATCAGGGTTGGCGGGGAGCTGTTTTTT. Protein: CASSLAIRVGGELFF.

CDR3 in amino acids: CASGRGLLTAEAFF. The CDR3, as DNA: TGTGCCAGCGGTCGGGGACTTCTAACGGCTGAAGCTTTCTTT. The V call is TRBV28, the J call TRBJ1-1, with D possibly TRBD1 on 5 matching bases. The germline V and J ends were trimmed by 8 bases and 6 bases, with 19 bases remaining between them. Germline CDR1 is MDHEN and CDR2 is SYDVKM. This CDR3 is built from 14 residues.

This clonotype was detected ten times or more. The chain recombines TRBV5-1 with TRBJ2-1; a weak D match, TRBD2 (6 bases). CDR3 length: 18 amino acids. Trimming shortened V by 1 base and J by 4 bases, and 21 bases separated the two germline ends. The V gene's germline CDR1 is SGHRS and CDR2 YFSETQ. The CDR3 DNA follows: TGCGCCAGCAGCTTGCGGGGAGTAGGAGGGGTGGGATACAATGAGCAGTTCTTC. Amino acid sequence: CASSLRGVGGVGYNEQFF.

This clonotype was seen a handful of times. The chain combines TRBV5-1 with TRBJ1-6; D may be TRBD1 (5 bases). Trimming took off 9 bases at V and 10 bases at J, with 17 bases between the two ends. This CDR3 is 13 amino acids long. The germline V gene has CDR1 SGHRS and CDR2 YFSETQ. This CDR3 reads CATRGQGESPLHF. CDR3 DNA sequence: TGCGCCACCCGAGGGCAGGGAGAATCACCCCTCCACTTT.

This clonotype occurred a few times. The chain combines TRBV7-2 with TRBJ2-5, with D uncertain. The CDR3 runs to 13 residues. Germline CDR1 SGHTA, CDR2 FQGNSA. V was trimmed by 11 bases and J by 1 base, leaving 14 bases between them. The CDR3 DNA is TGTGCCGGCAAGGTGGCAGCCCAAGAGACCCAGTACTTC. Residues: CAGKVAAQETQYF. Full variable domain (outside the CDR3, taken from reference TRBV7-2 and TRBJ2-5): GAGVSQSPSNKVTEKGKDVELRCDPISGHTALYWYRQSLGQGLEFLIYFQGNSAPDKSGLPSDRFSAERTGGSVSTLTIQRTQQEDSAVYLCAGKVAAQETQYFGPGTRLLVL.

The table lists this clonotype with a few counts. The J gene is TRBJ1-2, the V gene TRBV4-1; D unclear. The germline gives CDR1 MGHRA, CDR2 YSYEKL. V was shortened by 0 bases and J by 7 bases, with 6 bases between the two germline ends. This CDR3 spans 12 amino acids. The CDR3 DNA reads TGCGCCAGCAGCCAAGATCCTGTTGGCTACACCTTC. Translating it yields CASSQDPVGYTF.

The J gene is TRBJ2-3, the V gene TRBV5-4, with 9 bases identical to TRBD2. CDR1 is SGHNT and CDR2 is YYREEE in the germline V gene (reference sequence). The CDR3 runs 14 residues. The junction had 5 bases not matched to a gene; V was cut back by 4 bases and J by 5 bases. DNA for the CDR3: TGTGCCAGCAGCCCGGGGCGGGGGGGAGATACGCAGTATTTT. As protein: CASSPGRGGDTQYF.

This clonotype was counted ten times or more. V and J are TRBV27 and TRBJ2-3; 8 bases map to TRBD2. This CDR3 is built from 14 residues. With V trimmed by 5 bases and J by 3 bases, 4 bases remained unmatched. Germline V CDR1 and CDR2: MNHEY, SMNVEV (reference sequence). CDR3 in DNA: TGTGCCAGCAGTAACGGGGGGGAGACAGATACGCAGTATTTT. Translated: CASSNGGETDTQYF.

This clonotype was seen more than once but under ten times. The V and J genes are TRBV29-1 and TRBJ2-2; 7 bases agree with TRBD1. Germline trimming cut 6 bases from V and 5 bases from J; bases unmatched to any gene: 6. Germline assignment: CDR1 SQVTM and CDR2 ANQGSEA. The CDR3 runs to 13 residues. The CDR3, as DNA: TGCAGCGTAGGACAGGCTAGAACCGGGGAGCTGTTTTTT. Translated, it gives CSVGQARTGELFF.

This clonotype was recorded a few times. The J gene is TRBJ2-1, the V gene TRBV18; 10 nucleotides match TRBD2. Germline trimming cut 2 bases from V and 0 bases from J; bases unmatched to any gene: 13. Germline V lookup: CDR1 KGHSH, CDR2 LQKENI. The CDR3 extends over 20 amino acids. The CDR3 DNA reads as TGTGCCAGCTCACCATCCATCGCTAGCGGGGGCCCATACTCCTACAATGAGCAGTTCTTC. It specifies CASSPSIASGGPYSYNEQFF.

The chain combines TRBV6-2 or TRBV6-3 with TRBJ1-2; 7 bases line up with TRBD1. Germline CDR1 and CDR2: MNHEY and SVGEGT. This CDR3 region has 13 residues. V trimming: 5 bases; J trimming: 3 bases; junction bases outside the gene matches: 3. The CDR3: CASSRDSYYGYTF. The DNA of the CDR3 is TGTGCCAGCAGTCGGGACAGCTACTATGGCTACACCTTC.

Ten or more counts support this clonotype. The CDR3 DNA reads as TGTGCCAGCAGTTACTCTACCGGGAGCTCTGGAAACACCATATATTTT. Residues: CASSYSTGSSGNTIYF. The chain employs TRBV6-5 and TRBJ1-3; D gene uncertain. Germline CDR1 reads MNHEY; CDR2 reads SVGAGI. V was clipped by 0 bases and J by 0 bases, with 9 bases between them. The CDR3 totals 16 residues.

The table lists this clonotype with a few counts. The V call is TRBV27, the J call TRBJ2-3; D might be TRBD2 (6 bases). The V and J ends lost 5 bases and 3 bases respectively, with 12 bases between them. This CDR3 region has 14 residues. Germline CDR1 reads MNHEY; CDR2 reads SMNVEV (reference sequence). The CDR3 loop reads CASSRAGWTDTQYF. Here the CDR3 DNA reads TGTGCCAGCAGTCGTGCGGGATGGACAGATACGCAGTATTTT.

The J gene is TRBJ1-4, the V gene TRBV10-3, with 9 bases matching TRBD1. The junction had 4 bases not matched to a gene; V was cut back by 0 bases and J by 8 bases. This CDR3 is 15 amino acids long. From germline, CDR1 is ENHRY and CDR2 SYGVKD. Written as DNA, the CDR3 is TGTGCCATCAGTGAGTCGAGGACAGGGGAAGAAAAACTGTTTTTT. The encoded protein is CAISESRTGEEKLFF.

The CDR3 DNA reads as TGTGCCAGCAGACCGACAGGGGCGGCCAAAAACATTCAGTACTTC. Translated, it gives CASRPTGAAKNIQYF. The chain joins TRBV3-1 to TRBJ2-4, with 8 bases fitting TRBD1. Germline CDR1 reads LGHDT; CDR2 reads YNNKEL (reference sequence). Trimming cost V 6 bases and J 1 base; bases outside gene matches: 5. This CDR3 comprises 15 residues.

The V gene is TRBV5-6, the J gene TRBJ2-3; TRBD2 matches 11 bases. Germline V gene lookup returns CDR1 SGHDT and CDR2 YYEEEE. This CDR3 comprises 16 residues. The trim removed 4 bases at V and 4 bases at J, leaving 8 bases unmatched. DNA of the CDR3: TGTGCCAGCAGCATAATAGCGGGGGGGCTCGCAGATACGCAGTATTTT. Its translation is CASSIIAGGLADTQYF.

The chain recombines TRBV27 with TRBJ2-3; D perhaps matches TRBD1 (7 bases). The V gene's germline CDR1 is MNHEY and CDR2 SMNVEV (reference sequence). V gave up 6 bases and J gave up 9 bases, with 28 bases separating them. This CDR3 comprises 17 residues. The CDR3 DNA follows: TGTGCCAGCAGCTCCTCTACAGGGGTGTTGAGGAGGGGGACGCAGTATTTT. The encoded protein is CASSSSTGVLRRGTQYF.

This clonotype was detected ten times or more. This chain links TRBV5-6 with TRBJ2-5, with TRBD2 identical over 8 bases. The germline gives CDR1 SGHDT, CDR2 YYEEEE. The CDR3 runs to 14 residues. The V gene end was trimmed by 4 bases and the J gene end by 5 bases; junction bases not matched to a gene: 7. The CDR3 sequence: CASSGKRGIETQYF. The CDR3, as DNA: TGTGCCAGCAGCGGGAAGCGGGGGATTGAGACCCAGTACTTC. Based on the CDR3 plus reference TRBV5-6 and TRBJ2-5, the full variable domain is DAGVTQSPTHLIKTRGQQVTLRCSPKSGHDTVSWYQQALGQGPQFIFQYYEEEERQRGNFPDRFSGHQFPNYSSELNVNALLLGDSALYLCASSGKRGIETQYFGPGTRLLVL.

The chain combines TRBV5-8 with TRBJ2-7; unclear D gene. Germline assignment: CDR1 SGHTS and CDR2 YDEGEE. The CDR3 extends over 14 amino acids. The V gene lost 0 bases and the J gene lost 1 base, with 8 bases spanning the gap. In DNA, the CDR3 is TGTGCCAGCAGCTTGGGGCCCCGATCCTACGAGCAGTACTTC. This sequence encodes CASSLGPRSYEQYF. Full variable domain (rest looked up from reference TRBV5-8 and TRBJ2-7): EAGVTQSPTHLIKTRGQQATLRCSPISGHTSVYWYQQALGLGLQFLLWYDEGEERNRGNFPPRFSGRQFPNYSSELNVNALELEDSALYLCASSLGPRSYEQYFGPGTRLTVT.

The gene calls are TRBV30 and TRBJ2-3; TRBD2 matches at 11 bases. The V segment lost 0 bases and the J segment 2 bases; nucleotides outside the gene matches: 7. The germline V gene encodes CDR1 GTSNPN and CDR2 SVGIG (reference sequence). The CDR3 contains 17 residues. The CDR3 loop is CAWSVKLAGGYTDTQYF. The DNA for the CDR3 is TGTGCCTGGAGTGTAAAGCTAGCGGGGGGATACACAGATACGCAGTATTTT.

The V call is TRBV5-1, the J call TRBJ1-6, with D hard to call. The CDR3 is made up of 13 amino acids. V lost 0 bases and J lost 8, with 6 bases in between. Germline V gene data show CDR1 as SGHRS and CDR2 as YFSETQ. CDR3 sequence: CASSLDGYSPLHF. In nucleotides, the CDR3 is TGCGCCAGCAGCTTGGACGGCTATTCACCCCTCCACTTT.

The chain joins TRBV6-4 to TRBJ2-5; 11 bases fit TRBD2. Germline loops: CDR1 MRHNA, CDR2 SNTAGT. The CDR3 covers 15 residues. Trimming at V came to 10 bases and at J to 2 bases, leaving 9 bases not matched to a gene. The CDR3 protein is CAIPRLAGNQETQYF. The DNA of the CDR3 is TGTGCCATACCTCGACTAGCGGGGAATCAAGAGACCCAGTACTTC.

In this sample, this clonotype turned up a few times. The CDR3 protein is CASSTPRGETQYF. In DNA form, the CDR3 reads TGCGCCAGCAGCACCCCTCGGGGTGAGACCCAGTACTTC. V gene TRBV5-1 combines with J gene TRBJ2-5, with D possibly matching TRBD2 (5 bases). Trimming left V 4 bases short and J 5 bases short, with 12 bases between. CDR3 length: 13 amino acids. Germline CDR1 reads SGHRS; CDR2 reads YFSETQ.

About this clonotype: Because it lacks the conserved phenylalanine or tryptophan at the end, this CDR3 is likely a read error. The chain recombines TRBV9 with TRBJ1-6; D is undetermined. Germline lookup yields CDR1 SGDLS and CDR2 YYNGEE. V lost 1 base and J lost 10, with 12 bases in between. This CDR3 has 14 residues. The CDR3 bases are TGTGCCAGCAGCGTAAGGCCCGACGGATCACCCCTCCACTGT. Translating gives CASSVRPDGSPLHC.